One sample yielded the 17 T cell receptor beta chains listed below, sequenced in a study of T cells expressing NK-cell markers. TCRdb re-called the 5' RACE reads; every CDR3 protein appears as one record, without DNA. The sample has about 540,000 distinct CDR3 sequences, and its top ten clones hold roughly 3.6%. Sequences were obtained from blood T cells: a sorted CD56 or NKG2C T cell subset, CD4+ or CD8+ T cells, or bulk PBMC T cells (not recorded which). The receptors here all came from a man younger than 30 in good health.

The gene calls are TRBV28 and TRBJ1-5; the D call from TCRdb, TRBD1, cannot be confirmed without DNA. Germline CDR1 and CDR2: MDHEN and SYDVKM. This CDR3 is built from 13 residues. The CDR3 protein is CASSLGGLGPQHF.

V is TRBV11-2 and J is TRBJ2-1; TCRdb indicates TRBD1, and absent DNA this call remains unverified. This CDR3 has 14 residues. Germline CDR1 and CDR2: SGHAT and FQNNGV. The CDR3 sequence is CASTEAGTGAEQFF. The full variable domain, completed using reference TRBV11-2 and TRBJ2-1, is EAGVAQSPRYKIIEKRQSVAFWCNPISGHATLYWYQQILGQGPKLLIQFQNNGVVDDSQLPKDRFSAERLKGVDSTLKIQPAKLEDSAVYLCASTEAGTGAEQFFGPGTRLTVL.

This chain links TRBV5-4 with TRBJ2-3. This CDR3 comprises 13 residues. The germline gives CDR1 SGHNT, CDR2 YYREEE (reference sequence). Here the CDR3 reads CASSFELADTQYF.

The CDR3 is CASSQETSGNTIYF. V is TRBV4-2 and J is TRBJ1-3. The CDR3 has 14 residues. Per germline, CDR1 LGHNA and CDR2 YNFKEQ.

The V gene is TRBV6-5, the J gene TRBJ1-1; the TCRdb D gene call, TRBD1, has no DNA to confirm it. Germline loops: CDR1 MNHEY, CDR2 SVGAGI. This CDR3 contains 12 residues. The CDR3 spells CASSRGTDKAFF.

V and J are TRBV29-1 and TRBJ2-4; TCRdb lists TRBD1, though no DNA is available to test this call. This CDR3 has 17 amino acids. Germline V gene data show CDR1 as SQVTM and CDR2 as ANQGSEA. The CDR3 sequence is CSVEDWGQDSAKNIQYF. Together with reference TRBV29-1 and TRBJ2-4, the CDR3 gives the full variable domain: SAVISQKPSRDICQRGTSLTIQCQVDSQVTMMFWYRQQPGQSLTLIATANQGSEATYESGFVIDKFPISRPNLTFSTLTVSNMSPEDSSIYLCSVEDWGQDSAKNIQYFGAGTRLSVL.

The chain is built from TRBV4-2 and TRBJ2-7; as DNA is missing, the TRBD2 call by TCRdb cannot be tested. The germline CDR1 and CDR2 sequences are LGHNA and YNFKEQ. CDR3 length equals 15 residues. The CDR3: CASSQDPGLVGEQYF.

CDR3 sequence reads: CASRLGAGTEAFF. V is TRBV6-2 or TRBV6-3 and J is TRBJ1-1; TCRdb calls TRBD1, which cannot be checked without DNA. The CDR3 loop spans 13 amino acids. The germline V gene encodes CDR1 MNHEY and CDR2 SVGEGT.

The CDR3 is CSAHAWRASTDTQYF. V gene TRBV20-1 combines with J gene TRBJ2-3. This CDR3 is 15 amino acids long. Per the germline V gene, CDR1 is DFQATT and CDR2 is SNEGSKA (reference sequence).

This rearrangement joins TRBV9 to TRBJ2-3; the TCRdb D gene call, TRBD2, has no DNA to confirm it. This CDR3 contains 15 residues. The germline gives CDR1 SGDLS, CDR2 YYNGEE. Here the CDR3 reads CASSLTRIGGDTQYF. Full variable domain (remainder filled in from reference TRBV9 and TRBJ2-3): DSGVTQTPKHLITATGQRVTLRCSPRSGDLSVYWYQQSLDQGLQFLIQYYNGEERAKGNILERFSAQQFPDLHSELNLSSLELGDSALYFCASSLTRIGGDTQYFGPGTRLTVL.

The chain is built from TRBV13 and TRBJ1-2; the D call of TRBD1 rests on TCRdb alone, since no DNA is present to check it. Germline V lookup: CDR1 PRHDT, CDR2 FYEKMQ (reference sequence). This CDR3 is 15 amino acids long. The CDR3 sequence: CASSIPGRANYGYTF.

V and J are TRBV11-3 and TRBJ1-6; no DNA is available, so the TRBD1 call from TCRdb remains unchecked. Per the germline V gene, CDR1 is SGHNT and CDR2 is YENEEA. CDR3 length: 15 amino acids. This chain's CDR3 is CASSLSGGRGSPLHF.

This chain connects TRBV7-3 to TRBJ2-3. Germline V gene lookup returns CDR1 SGHTA and CDR2 FQGTGA. This CDR3 has 13 amino acids. The CDR3 reads CASSLGMVDTQYF.

This CDR3 reads CASSQTSGASTQYF. V gene TRBV7-3 combines with J gene TRBJ2-5; the TRBD2 assignment by TCRdb is unverifiable without DNA. The germline CDR1 and CDR2 sequences are SGHTA and FQGTGA. The CDR3 is 14 residues long.

The chain uses TRBV12-3 or TRBV12-4 and TRBJ2-1; no DNA is available, so the TRBD1 call from TCRdb remains unchecked. The CDR3 totals 14 residues. CDR3 residues: CASSLVGGYGEQFF.

The chain employs TRBV2 and TRBJ2-2; TCRdb proposes TRBD2, but this gene call is untestable without DNA. This CDR3 is built from 13 residues. Germline assignment: CDR1 SNHLY and CDR2 FYNNEI. This chain's CDR3 is CASSGVEAGELFF.

CDR3 residues: CASSRPLTSGRTDTQYF. The J gene is TRBJ2-3, the V gene TRBV2; the D call from TCRdb, TRBD2, cannot be confirmed without DNA. From germline, CDR1 is SNHLY and CDR2 FYNNEI. The CDR3 sequence is 17 residues long.